This T cell receptor (beta chain) stems from a study of CD8+ T cells in alopecia areata. This clone appeared once. The antigen is not known. Regarding the study as a whole: Higher clonality and more expanded CD8+ clones appeared in lesional than normal scalp.

The V gene end was trimmed by 1 base and the J gene end by 4 bases; junction bases not matched to a gene: 9. CDR3 length equals 15 residues. Germline CDR1 and CDR2: GTSNPN and SVGIG (reference sequence). Sequencing templates came from extracted RNA that was reverse transcribed into cDNA. Assay used: immunoSEQ multiplex PCR; TCRdb lists only in-frame clones, some missing. The table includes around 250,000 clones, roughly 69% detected once. This chain connects TRBV30 to TRBJ2-5; TRBD1 matches at 7 bases. The source is a human donor with alopecia areata. The sample consisted of CD4+ T cells sorted from blood, taken at week 0. CDR3 coding DNA: TGTGCCTGGAGTGCTGACGGGACAGTCGGAGAGACCCAGTACTTC. Its protein product is CAWSADGTVGETQYF.